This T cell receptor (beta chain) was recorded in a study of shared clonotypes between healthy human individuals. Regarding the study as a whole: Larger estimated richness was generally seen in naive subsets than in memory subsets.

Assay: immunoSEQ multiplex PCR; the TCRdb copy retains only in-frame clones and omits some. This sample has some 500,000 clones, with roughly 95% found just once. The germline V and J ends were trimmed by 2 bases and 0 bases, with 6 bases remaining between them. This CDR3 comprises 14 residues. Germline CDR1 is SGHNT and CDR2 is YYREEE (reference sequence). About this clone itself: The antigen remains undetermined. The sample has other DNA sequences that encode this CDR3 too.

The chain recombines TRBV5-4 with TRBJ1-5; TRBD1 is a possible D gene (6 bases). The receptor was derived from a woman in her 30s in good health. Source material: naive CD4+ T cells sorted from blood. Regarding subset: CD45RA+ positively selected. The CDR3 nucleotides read TGTGCCAGCAGCTTCAGGGGTAGCAATCAGCCCCAGCATTTT. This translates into CASSFRGSNQPQHF.